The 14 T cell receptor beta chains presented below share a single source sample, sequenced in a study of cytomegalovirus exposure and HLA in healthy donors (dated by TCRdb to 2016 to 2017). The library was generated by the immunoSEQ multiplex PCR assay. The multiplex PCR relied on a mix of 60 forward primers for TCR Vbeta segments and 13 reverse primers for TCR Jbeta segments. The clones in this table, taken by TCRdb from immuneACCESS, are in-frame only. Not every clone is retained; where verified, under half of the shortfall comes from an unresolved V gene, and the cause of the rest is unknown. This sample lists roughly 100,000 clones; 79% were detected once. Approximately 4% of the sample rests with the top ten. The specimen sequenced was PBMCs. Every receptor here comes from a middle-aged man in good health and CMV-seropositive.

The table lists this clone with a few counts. In nucleotides, the CDR3 is TGTGCCAGTAGTGCACGAGTGAACACCGGGGAGCTGTTTTTT. Its translation is CASSARVNTGELFF. The rearrangement links TRBV19 to TRBJ2-2, with no clear D. The CDR3 runs 14 residues. Trimming left V 5 bases short and J 1 base short, with 8 bases between. CDR1 is LNHDA, CDR2 SQIVND, per germline (reference sequence).

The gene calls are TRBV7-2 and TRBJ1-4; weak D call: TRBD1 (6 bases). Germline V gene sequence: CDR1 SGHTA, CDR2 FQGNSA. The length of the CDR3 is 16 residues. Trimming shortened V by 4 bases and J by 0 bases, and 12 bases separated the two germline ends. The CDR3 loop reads CASSSQGPSTNEKLFF. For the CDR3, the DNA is TGTGCCAGCAGCTCCCAGGGGCCTTCAACTAATGAAAAACTGTTTTTT. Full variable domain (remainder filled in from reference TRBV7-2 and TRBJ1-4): GAGVSQSPSNKVTEKGKDVELRCDPISGHTALYWYRQSLGQGLEFLIYFQGNSAPDKSGLPSDRFSAERTGGSVSTLTIQRTQQEDSAVYLCASSSQGPSTNEKLFFGSGTQLSVL.

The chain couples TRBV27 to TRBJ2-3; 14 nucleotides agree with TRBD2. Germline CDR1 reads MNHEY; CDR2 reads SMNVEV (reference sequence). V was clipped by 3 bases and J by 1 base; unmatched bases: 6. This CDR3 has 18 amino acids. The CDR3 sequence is CASSFPPGLAGGTDTQYF. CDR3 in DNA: TGTGCCAGCAGTTTCCCACCGGGACTAGCGGGAGGCACAGATACGCAGTATTTT.

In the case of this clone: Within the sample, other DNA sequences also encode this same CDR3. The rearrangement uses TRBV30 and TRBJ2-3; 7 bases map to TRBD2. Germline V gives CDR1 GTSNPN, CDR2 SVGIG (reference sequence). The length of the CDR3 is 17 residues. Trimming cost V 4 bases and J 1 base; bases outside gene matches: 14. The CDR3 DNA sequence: TGTGCCTGGACTCCCGGGGGGAGGGGCATTGGCACAGATACGCAGTATTTT. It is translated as CAWTPGGRGIGTDTQYF.

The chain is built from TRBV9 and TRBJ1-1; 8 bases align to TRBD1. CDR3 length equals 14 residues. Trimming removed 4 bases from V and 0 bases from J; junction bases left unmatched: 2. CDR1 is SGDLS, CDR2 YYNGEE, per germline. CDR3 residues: CASSPTGVNTEAFF. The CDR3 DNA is TGTGCCAGCAGCCCGACAGGGGTGAACACTGAAGCTTTCTTT.

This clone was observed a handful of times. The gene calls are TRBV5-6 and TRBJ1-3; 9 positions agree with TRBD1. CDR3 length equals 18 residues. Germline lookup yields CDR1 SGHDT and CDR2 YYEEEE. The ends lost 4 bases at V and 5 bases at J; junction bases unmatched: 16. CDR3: CASSRILQGASIRNTIYF. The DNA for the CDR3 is TGTGCCAGCAGCCGAATACTACAGGGGGCTTCCATTCGAAACACCATATATTTT.

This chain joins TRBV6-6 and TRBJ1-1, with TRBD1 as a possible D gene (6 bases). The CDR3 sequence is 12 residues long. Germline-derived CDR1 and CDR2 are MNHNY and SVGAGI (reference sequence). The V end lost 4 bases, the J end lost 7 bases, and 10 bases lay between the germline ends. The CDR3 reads CASSWTAHEAFF. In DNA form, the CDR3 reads TGTGCCAGCAGTTGGACAGCCCATGAAGCTTTCTTT.

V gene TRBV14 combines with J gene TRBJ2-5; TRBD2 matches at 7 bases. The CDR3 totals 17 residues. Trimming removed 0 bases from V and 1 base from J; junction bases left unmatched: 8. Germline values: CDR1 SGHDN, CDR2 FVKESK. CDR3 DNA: TGTGCCAGCAGCCAAGATTTATTGATAGCGGGCCAAGAGACCCAGTACTTC. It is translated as CASSQDLLIAGQETQYF.

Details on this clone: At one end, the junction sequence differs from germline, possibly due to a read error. CDR3 amino acids: CANSSPGRREAWDEQFF. The CDR3 bases are TGTGCCAACAGTTCCCCAGGGAGGCGGGAGGCGTGGGATGAGCAGTTCTTC. The gene calls are TRBV27 and TRBJ2-1; 8 bases align to TRBD2. This CDR3 spans 17 amino acids. Germline CDR1 MNHEY, CDR2 SMNVEV (reference sequence).

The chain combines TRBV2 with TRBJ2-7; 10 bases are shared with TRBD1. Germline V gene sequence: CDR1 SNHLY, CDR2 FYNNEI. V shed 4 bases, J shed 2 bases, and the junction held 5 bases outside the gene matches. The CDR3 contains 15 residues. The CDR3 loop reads CASSVLGQGAYEQYF. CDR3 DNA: TGTGCCAGCAGTGTCCTTGGACAGGGGGCCTACGAGCAGTACTTC.

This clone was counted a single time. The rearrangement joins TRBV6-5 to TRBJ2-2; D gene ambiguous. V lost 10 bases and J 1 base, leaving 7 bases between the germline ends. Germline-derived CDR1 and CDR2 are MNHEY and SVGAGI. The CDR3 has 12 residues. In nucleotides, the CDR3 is TGTGCCACCTGCGTGAACACCGGGGAGCTGTTTTTT. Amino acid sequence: CATCVNTGELFF.

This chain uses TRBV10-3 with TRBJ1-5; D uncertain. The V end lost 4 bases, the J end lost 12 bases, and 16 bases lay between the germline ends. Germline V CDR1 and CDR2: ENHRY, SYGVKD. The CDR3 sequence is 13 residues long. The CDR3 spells CAISANEATFQHF. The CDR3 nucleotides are TGTGCCATCAGTGCCAACGAGGCGACGTTCCAGCATTTT.

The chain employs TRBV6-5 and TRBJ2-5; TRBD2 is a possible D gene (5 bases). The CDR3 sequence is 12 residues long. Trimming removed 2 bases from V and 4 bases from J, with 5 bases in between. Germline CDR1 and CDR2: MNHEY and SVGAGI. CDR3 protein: CASSYEGETQYF. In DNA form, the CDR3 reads TGTGCCAGCAGTTACGAGGGAGAGACCCAGTACTTC.

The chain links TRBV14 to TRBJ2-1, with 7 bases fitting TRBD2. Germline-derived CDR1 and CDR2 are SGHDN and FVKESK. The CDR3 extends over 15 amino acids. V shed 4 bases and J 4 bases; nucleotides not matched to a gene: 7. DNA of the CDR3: TGTGCCAGCAGCCGGGCTAGCGGCACTTACAATGAGCAGTTCTTC. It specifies CASSRASGTYNEQFF.